This T cell receptor beta chain is drawn from a study of radiation and T cells in renal cell carcinoma. Noted time point: blood 4 weeks post-SBRT, at nephrectomy. Treatment described: 15 Gy SBRT to primary tumor, nephrectomy 4 weeks later. Produced via immunoSEQ multiplex PCR; TCRdb's table is partial and in-frame only. The sample carries approximately 150,000 clones, less than 90% recorded once. Trimming stripped 0 bases from V and 3 bases from J, with 12 bases between. The CDR3 sequence is 15 residues long. Germline CDR1 reads SGHKS; CDR2 reads YYEKEE (reference sequence). This specimen was blood, taken from a patient whose treatment included radiotherapy and nephrectomy. V gene TRBV5-5 combines with J gene TRBJ1-1, with D maybe TRBD1 (6 bases). The clonotype originates from a woman between 50 and 59 years old with renal cell carcinoma. This CDR3 is CASSLVGGDDTEAFF. CDR3 nucleotides: TGTGCCAGCAGCTTGGTGGGGGGCGATGACACTGAAGCTTTCTTT.